These 8 T cell receptor beta chains originate from one sample sequenced in a study of shared clonotypes between healthy human individuals. Assay: immunoSEQ multiplex PCR; the TCRdb copy retains only in-frame clones and omits some. The data contain around 1,000,000 clones, roughly 80% of them singletons. Sequencing was carried out using memory CD4+ T cells from PBMCs. This sample's subset: CD45RA-negative fraction. Every receptor here comes from a man younger than 30 in good health. Some clones in this sample may be carry-over from other donors' samples.

J is TRBJ1-6 and V is TRBV6-5; 8 bases fit TRBD1. This CDR3 region has 15 residues. Losses at the gene ends were 0 bases for V and 10 bases for J; bases not matched to a gene: 5. CDR1 is MNHEY and CDR2 is SVGAGI in the germline V gene. The CDR3: CASSYSDRAGSPLHF. The CDR3 DNA reads as TGTGCCAGCAGTTACTCGGACAGGGCTGGGTCACCCCTCCACTTT.

The rearrangement uses TRBV4-3 and TRBJ2-1; D perhaps matches TRBD1 (5 bases). Deletions cut 0 bases from V and 0 bases from J, with 9 bases between. Germline V CDR1 and CDR2: LGHNA, YSLEER. The CDR3 covers 16 residues. The CDR3 sequence is CASSQDTQGSYNEQFF. CDR3 in DNA: TGCGCCAGCAGCCAAGATACTCAGGGCTCCTACAATGAGCAGTTCTTC.

The chain carries TRBV11-2 and TRBJ1-4; possible D gene TRBD1, 6 bases. Trimming shortened V by 5 bases and J by 3 bases, and 7 bases separated the two germline ends. Germline V gene data show CDR1 as SGHAT and CDR2 as FQNNGV. The CDR3 totals 13 residues. The CDR3 DNA reads as TGTGCCAGCAGCGGACAGCCTAATGAAAAACTGTTTTTT. Residues: CASSGQPNEKLFF.

The chain links TRBV7-3 to TRBJ2-1, with 10 positions matching TRBD2. Trimming at V came to 3 bases and at J to 14 bases, leaving 13 bases not matched to a gene. Germline-derived CDR1 and CDR2 are SGHTA and FQGTGA. The length of the CDR3 is 15 residues. The CDR3 DNA reads TGTGCCAGCAGCTTGTCTCCGGTCCCGGGACTAGCGAAGTTCTTC. Protein sequence: CASSLSPVPGLAKFF.

Points on this clone: A much more abundant neighbour one base away suggests this may be a read error. This sequence joins TRBV27 and TRBJ1-5; perhaps TRBD1 as D (5 bases). V gave up 6 bases and J gave up 3 bases, with 9 bases separating them. Germline CDR1 MNHEY, CDR2 SMNVEV (reference sequence). The CDR3 sequence is 13 residues long. CDR3 region: CASSAGFNQPQHF. CDR3 DNA: TGTGCCAGCAGCGCAGGGTTCAATCAGCCCCAGCATTTT.

CDR3 nucleotide sequence: TGTGCCAGCAGTTTAGCCCCCCGACGGTACGAGCAGTACTTC. Translation gives CASSLAPRRYEQYF. V usage is TRBV28 and J usage is TRBJ2-7; D unclear. Germline V lookup: CDR1 MDHEN, CDR2 SYDVKM. V dropped 2 bases and J dropped 4 bases, with 12 bases sitting between them. This CDR3 spans 14 amino acids.

The rearrangement links TRBV4-1 to TRBJ1-3; TRBD1 aligns across 7 bases. The CDR3 contains 17 residues. Losses at the gene ends were 4 bases for V and 4 bases for J; bases not matched to a gene: 13. CDR1 and CDR2 from the germline V gene are MGHRA and YSYEKL. The CDR3 loop reads CASSLPGGTGVGNTIYF. The CDR3 nucleotides are TGCGCCAGCAGCCTACCCGGAGGAACAGGGGTAGGAAACACCATATATTTT.

The chain carries TRBV2 and TRBJ1-2, with TRBD1 matching 7 bases. CDR1 and CDR2 from the germline V gene are SNHLY and FYNNEI. The CDR3 has 13 amino acids. Trimming at V came to 7 bases and at J to 7 bases, leaving 9 bases not matched to a gene. Written as DNA, the CDR3 is TGTGCCAGCAACCCAAGGGGGCGGTTTGGCTACACCTTC. Translating it yields CASNPRGRFGYTF.